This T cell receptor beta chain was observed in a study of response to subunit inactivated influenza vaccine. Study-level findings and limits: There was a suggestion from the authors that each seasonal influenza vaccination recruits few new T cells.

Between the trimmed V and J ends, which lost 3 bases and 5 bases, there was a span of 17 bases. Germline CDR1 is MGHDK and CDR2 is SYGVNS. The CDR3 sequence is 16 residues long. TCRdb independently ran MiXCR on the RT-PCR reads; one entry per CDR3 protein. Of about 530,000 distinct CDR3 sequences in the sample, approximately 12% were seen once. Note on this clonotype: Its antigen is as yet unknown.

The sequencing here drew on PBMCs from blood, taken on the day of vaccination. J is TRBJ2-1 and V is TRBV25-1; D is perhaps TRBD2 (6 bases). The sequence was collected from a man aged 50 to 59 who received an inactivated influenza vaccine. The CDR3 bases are TGTGCCAGCAGTGATAGGGGCGGGACCCCTAACAATGAGCAGTTCTTC. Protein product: CASSDRGGTPNNEQFF.